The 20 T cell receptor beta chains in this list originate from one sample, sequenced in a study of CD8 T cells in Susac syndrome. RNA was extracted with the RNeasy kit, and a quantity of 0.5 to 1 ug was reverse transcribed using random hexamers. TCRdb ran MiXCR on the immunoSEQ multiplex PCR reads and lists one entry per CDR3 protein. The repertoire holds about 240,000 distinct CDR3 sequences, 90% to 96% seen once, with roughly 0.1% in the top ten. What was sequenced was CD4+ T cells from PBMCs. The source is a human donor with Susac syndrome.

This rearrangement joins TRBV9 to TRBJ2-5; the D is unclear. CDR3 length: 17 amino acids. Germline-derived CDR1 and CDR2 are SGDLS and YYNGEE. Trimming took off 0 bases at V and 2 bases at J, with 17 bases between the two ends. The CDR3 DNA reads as TGTGCCAGCAGCGTAGCTTTAGGCTGGCCCTTACAAGAGACCCAGTACTTC. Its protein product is CASSVALGWPLQETQYF.

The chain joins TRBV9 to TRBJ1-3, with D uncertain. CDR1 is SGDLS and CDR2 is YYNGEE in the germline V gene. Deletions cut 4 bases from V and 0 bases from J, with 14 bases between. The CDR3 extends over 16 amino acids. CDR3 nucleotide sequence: TGTGCCAGCAGCCCCCACCTCCCTCGCTCTGGAAACACCATATATTTT. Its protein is CASSPHLPRSGNTIYF.

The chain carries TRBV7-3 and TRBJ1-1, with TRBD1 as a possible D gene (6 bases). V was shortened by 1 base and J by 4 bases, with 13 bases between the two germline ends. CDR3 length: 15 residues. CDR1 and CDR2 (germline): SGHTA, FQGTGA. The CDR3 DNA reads TGTGCCAGCAGCTTAAGAGGGGGGAGAAGCACTGAAGCTTTCTTT. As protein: CASSLRGGRSTEAFF.

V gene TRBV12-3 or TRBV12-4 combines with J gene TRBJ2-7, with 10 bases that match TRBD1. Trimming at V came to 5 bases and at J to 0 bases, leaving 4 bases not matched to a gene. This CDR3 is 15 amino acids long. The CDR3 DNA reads TGTGCCAGCAGTCCGGGACAGGGGTACTCCTACGAGCAGTACTTC. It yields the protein CASSPGQGYSYEQYF.

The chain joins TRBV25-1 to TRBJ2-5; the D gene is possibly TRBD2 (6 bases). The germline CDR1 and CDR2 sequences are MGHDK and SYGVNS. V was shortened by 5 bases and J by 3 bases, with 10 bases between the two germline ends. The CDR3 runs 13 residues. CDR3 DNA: TGTGCCAGCAGTTACGGGGGAAAAGAGACCCAGTACTTC. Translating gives CASSYGGKETQYF.

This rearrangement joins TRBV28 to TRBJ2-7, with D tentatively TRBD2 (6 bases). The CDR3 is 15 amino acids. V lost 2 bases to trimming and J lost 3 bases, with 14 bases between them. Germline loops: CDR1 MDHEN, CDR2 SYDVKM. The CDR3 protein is CASSLQKGSGYEQYF. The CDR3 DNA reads TGTGCCAGCAGTTTACAAAAGGGTAGCGGCTACGAGCAGTACTTC.

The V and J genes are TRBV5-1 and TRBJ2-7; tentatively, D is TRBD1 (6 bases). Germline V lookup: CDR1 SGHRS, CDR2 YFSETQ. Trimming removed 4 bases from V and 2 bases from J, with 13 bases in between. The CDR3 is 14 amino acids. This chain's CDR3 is CASSLGQRTYEQYF. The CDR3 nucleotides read TGCGCCAGCAGCCTAGGACAGAGAACCTACGAGCAGTACTTC.

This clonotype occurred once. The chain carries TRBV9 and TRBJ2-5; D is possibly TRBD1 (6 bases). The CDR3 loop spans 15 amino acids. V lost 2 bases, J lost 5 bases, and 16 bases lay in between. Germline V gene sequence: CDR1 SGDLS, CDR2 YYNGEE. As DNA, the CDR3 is TGTGCCAGCAGCGTGTCGGTACAGGGAAGGGAGACCCAGTACTTC. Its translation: CASSVSVQGRETQYF. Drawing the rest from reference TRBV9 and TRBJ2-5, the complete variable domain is DSGVTQTPKHLITATGQRVTLRCSPRSGDLSVYWYQQSLDQGLQFLIQYYNGEERAKGNILERFSAQQFPDLHSELNLSSLELGDSALYFCASSVSVQGRETQYFGPGTRLLVL.

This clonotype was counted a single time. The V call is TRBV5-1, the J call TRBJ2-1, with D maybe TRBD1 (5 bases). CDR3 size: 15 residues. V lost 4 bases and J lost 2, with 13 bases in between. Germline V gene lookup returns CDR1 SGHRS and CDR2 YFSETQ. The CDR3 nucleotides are TGCGCCAGCAGCGACAGCAGTTGGACCTACAATGAGCAGTTCTTC. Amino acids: CASSDSSWTYNEQFF.

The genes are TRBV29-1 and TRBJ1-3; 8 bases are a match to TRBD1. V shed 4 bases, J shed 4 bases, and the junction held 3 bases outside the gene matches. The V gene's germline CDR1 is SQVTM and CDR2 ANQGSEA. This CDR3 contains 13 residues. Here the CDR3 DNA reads TGCAGCGTTGCTCAGGGGGCAGGAAACACCATATATTTT. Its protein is CSVAQGAGNTIYF.

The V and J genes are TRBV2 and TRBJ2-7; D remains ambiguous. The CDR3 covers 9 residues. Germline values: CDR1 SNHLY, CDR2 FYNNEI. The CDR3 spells CASGIVARV. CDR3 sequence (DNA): TGTGCCAGCGGGATAGTCGCGCGGGTC.

The CDR3: CASSNPGSGRYRRTDTQYF. DNA for the CDR3: TGCGCCAGCAGCAACCCTGGCAGCGGGAGATATAGGCGCACAGATACGCAGTATTTT. V gene TRBV4-1 combines with J gene TRBJ2-3, with 8 bases fitting TRBD2. In germline, CDR1 is MGHRA, CDR2 YSYEKL. The CDR3 is made up of 19 amino acids. With V trimmed by 5 bases and J by 1 base, 17 bases remained unmatched.

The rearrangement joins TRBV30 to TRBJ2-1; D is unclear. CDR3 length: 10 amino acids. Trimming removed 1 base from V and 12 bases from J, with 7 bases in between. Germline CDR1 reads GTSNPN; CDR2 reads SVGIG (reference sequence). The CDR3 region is CAWSGVRQFF. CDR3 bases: TGTGCCTGGAGTGGCGTCAGGCAGTTCTTC.

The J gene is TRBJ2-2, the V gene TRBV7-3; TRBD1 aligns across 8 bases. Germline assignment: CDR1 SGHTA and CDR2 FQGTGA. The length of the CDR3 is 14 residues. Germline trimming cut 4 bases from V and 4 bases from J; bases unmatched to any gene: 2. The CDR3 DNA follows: TGTGCCAGCAGCTCGGACAGGGTCACCGGGGAGCTGTTTTTT. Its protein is CASSSDRVTGELFF.

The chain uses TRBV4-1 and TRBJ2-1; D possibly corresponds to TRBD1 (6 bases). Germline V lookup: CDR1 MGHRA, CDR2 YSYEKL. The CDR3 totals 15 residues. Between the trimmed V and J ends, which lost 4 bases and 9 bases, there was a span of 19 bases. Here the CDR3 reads CASSRGQLAPTEQFF. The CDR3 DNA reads TGCGCCAGCAGCCGAGGACAGCTCGCTCCAACTGAGCAGTTCTTC.

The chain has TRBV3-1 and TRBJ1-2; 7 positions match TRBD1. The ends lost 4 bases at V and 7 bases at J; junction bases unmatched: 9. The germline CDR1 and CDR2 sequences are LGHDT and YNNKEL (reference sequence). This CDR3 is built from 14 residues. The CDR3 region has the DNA TGTGCCAGCAGCCGGACGGGACAGCTCCCTGGCTACACCTTC. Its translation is CASSRTGQLPGYTF.

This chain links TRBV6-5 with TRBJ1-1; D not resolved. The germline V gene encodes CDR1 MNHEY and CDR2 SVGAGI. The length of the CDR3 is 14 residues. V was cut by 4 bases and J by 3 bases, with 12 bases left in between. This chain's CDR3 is CASSSGGYDTEAFF. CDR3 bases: TGTGCCAGCAGTTCTGGAGGTTATGACACTGAAGCTTTCTTT.

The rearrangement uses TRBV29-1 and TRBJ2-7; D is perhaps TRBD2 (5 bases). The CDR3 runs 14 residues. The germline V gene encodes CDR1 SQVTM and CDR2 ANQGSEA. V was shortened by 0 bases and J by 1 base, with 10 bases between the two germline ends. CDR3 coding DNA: TGCAGCGTTGAAGATCCGAGCGGTTCCTACGAGCAGTACTTC. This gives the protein CSVEDPSGSYEQYF.

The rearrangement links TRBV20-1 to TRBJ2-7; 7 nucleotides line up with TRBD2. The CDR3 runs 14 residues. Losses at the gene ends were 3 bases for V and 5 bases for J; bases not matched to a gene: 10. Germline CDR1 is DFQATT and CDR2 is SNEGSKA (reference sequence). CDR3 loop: CSASRRDREDEQYF. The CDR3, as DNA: TGCAGTGCTAGCCGGAGGGATCGGGAGGACGAGCAGTACTTC.

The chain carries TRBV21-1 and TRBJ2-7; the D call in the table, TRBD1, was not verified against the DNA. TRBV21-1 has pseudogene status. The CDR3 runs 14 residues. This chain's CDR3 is CASGEGDPDHEQYF. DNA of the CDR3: TGTGCCAGCGGAGAGGGGGACCCAGATCACGAGCAGTACTTC.